These 7 T cell receptor beta chains originate from one sample sequenced in a study of cytomegalovirus exposure and HLA in healthy donors. Data came from immunoSEQ multiplex PCR; TCRdb stores just in-frame clones and leaves some out. Of approximately 120,000 clones listed, approximately 91% are singletons. The sequenced sample was PBMCs. All receptors derive from a woman between 18 and 29 years old in good health and CMV-seronegative.

The chain joins TRBV4-2 to TRBJ1-4; 9 nucleotides agree with TRBD1. CDR3 length: 17 amino acids. Germline V gene data show CDR1 as LGHNA and CDR2 as YNFKEQ. Trimming took 4 bases from V and 2 from J; bases not matched to a gene: 8. The CDR3 reads CASSPLGTGSTNEKLFF. CDR3 coding DNA: TGTGCCAGCAGCCCGTTGGGGACAGGGAGCACTAATGAAAAACTGTTTTTT.

V is TRBV5-4 and J is TRBJ2-3; possibly TRBD2 for D (5 bases). CDR1 and CDR2 from the germline V gene are SGHNT and YYREEE (reference sequence). The length of the CDR3 is 15 residues. The V end was cut by 0 bases, the J end by 1 base, with 9 bases between. The CDR3 coding sequence is TGTGCCAGCAGCTTGGGGCTAGCCGGCACAGATACGCAGTATTTT. Its protein is CASSLGLAGTDTQYF.

V gene TRBV28 combines with J gene TRBJ2-4, with D hard to call. Trimming stripped 5 bases from V and 8 bases from J, with 7 bases between. This CDR3 region has 11 residues. The germline CDR1 and CDR2 sequences are MDHEN and SYDVKM. CDR3 residues: CASSRSHIQYF. The CDR3 DNA follows: TGTGCCAGCAGTCGGAGTCACATTCAGTACTTC.

The J gene is TRBJ2-1, the V gene TRBV7-3, with D unresolved. The CDR3 covers 12 residues. Germline CDR1 SGHTA, CDR2 FQGTGA. Trimming shortened V by 2 bases and J by 8 bases, and 7 bases separated the two germline ends. The chain's CDR3 is CASSLASDEQFF. The CDR3, as DNA: TGTGCCAGCAGCTTAGCAAGCGATGAGCAGTTCTTC.

The chain employs TRBV30 and TRBJ2-3; a possible D gene is TRBD2 (6 bases). From germline, CDR1 is GTSNPN and CDR2 SVGIG (reference sequence). Trimming removed 3 bases at V and 2 bases at J, with 9 bases between. CDR3 length: 13 amino acids. The CDR3 DNA sequence: TGTGCCTGGAGGAGGAGGGCCACAGATACGCAGTATTTT. This sequence encodes CAWRRRATDTQYF. The full variable domain, in which reference TRBV30 and TRBJ2-3 provide the parts outside the CDR3, is SQTIHQWPATLVQPVGSPLSLECTVEGTSNPNLYWYRQAAGRGLQLLFYSVGIGQISSEVPQNLSASRPQDRQFILSSKKLLLSDSGFYLCAWRRRATDTQYFGPGTRLTVL.

The V gene is TRBV2, the J gene TRBJ1-3; no firm D call. The V gene's germline CDR1 is SNHLY and CDR2 FYNNEI. This CDR3 has 11 amino acids. V gave up 2 bases and J gave up 8 bases, with 4 bases separating them. DNA for the CDR3: TGTGCCAGCAGTGAACAGTACACCATATATTTT. Its protein product is CASSEQYTIYF.

The V and J genes are TRBV6-1 and TRBJ2-5, with D perhaps TRBD2 (6 bases). Trimming took 7 bases from V and 7 from J, leaving 22 bases between them. Germline-derived CDR1 and CDR2 are MNHNS and SASEGT. The CDR3 contains 15 residues. The CDR3 DNA sequence: TGTGCCAGCACGGACCAGTCCGGGGTCGGGGGGACCCAGTACTTC. Translating gives CASTDQSGVGGTQYF.